A selection of T cell receptor beta chains follows, all from one sample in a study of OX40 agonist ivuxolimab in advanced cancers. Data came from immunoSEQ multiplex PCR; TCRdb stores just in-frame clones and leaves some out. The data contain about 16,000 clones, about 83% of them singletons. The sample here was CD4+ or CD8+ T cells sorted from blood, taken in a trial of the OX40 agonist ivuxolimab. The receptors were gathered from an adult with an advanced solid tumor such as melanoma, head and neck, liver or kidney cancer. Each CDR3 is given with its conserved first and last residue. D genes are given only for firm matches. The listing skips clone size in some rows; elsewhere it reads once, few, many or a size class.

J,size,D,V,CDR3,DNA
TRBJ1-1,.,.,TRBV27,CASSSSFMEAEAFF,TGTGCCAGCAGTTCCTCTTTTATGGAGGCTGAAGCTTTCTTT
TRBJ2-7,few,TRBD2,TRBV27,CASRSGLAGLYEQYF,TGTGCCAGCAGGTCAGGACTAGCGGGGCTTTACGAGCAGTACTTC
TRBJ2-2,.,TRBD1,TRBV19,CASSIQEGANTGELFF,TGTGCCAGTAGTATACAAGAGGGGGCCAACACCGGGGAGCTGTTTTTT
TRBJ2-1,.,.,TRBV4-3,CASSQERLVPYNEQFF,TGCGCCAGCAGCCAAGAGCGACTAGTCCCCTACAATGAGCAGTTCTTC
TRBJ2-4,.,TRBD2,TRBV18,CASSRTSGGYPGNIQYF,TGTGCCAGCTCACGGACTAGCGGGGGATATCCGGGAAACATTCAGTACTTC
TRBJ2-7,few,.,TRBV9,CASSLTDRPYEQYF,TGTGCCAGCAGCCTAACCGACCGCCCCTACGAGCAGTACTTC
TRBJ2-2,.,.,TRBV5-1,CASSDWPDGGELFF,TGCGCCAGCAGCGATTGGCCGGATGGCGGGGAGCTGTTTTTT
TRBJ1-6,.,.,TRBV5-1,CASSLDMVSPLHF,TGCGCCAGCAGCTTGGACATGGTCTCACCCCTCCACTTT
TRBJ2-1,.,.,TRBV4-3,CASSLLGRSSYNEQFF,TGCGCCAGCAGCCTTTTAGGGAGGAGCTCCTACAATGAGCAGTTCTTC
TRBJ1-5,.,.,TRBV6-6,CASSFSSNQPQHF,TGTGCCAGCAGTTTTTCTAGCAATCAGCCCCAGCATTTT
TRBJ1-5,.,.,TRBV15,CATSRERGAIPNQPQHF,TGTGCCACCAGCAGAGAAAGGGGAGCCATACCAAATCAGCCCCAGCATTTT
TRBJ2-6,few,TRBD1,TRBV2,CASSQGAGANVLTF,TGTGCCAGCAGTCAGGGGGCTGGGGCCAACGTCCTGACTTTC
TRBJ1-5,.,.,TRBV5-6,CASSLGGALFSNQPQHF,TGTGCCAGCAGCCTTGGGGGGGCCTTATTTAGCAATCAGCCCCAGCATTTT
TRBJ2-1,.,TRBD2,TRBV6-5,CASSYGPSGDNEQFF,TGTGCCAGCAGTTACGGGCCTAGCGGGGACAATGAGCAGTTCTTC
TRBJ2-7,.,TRBD1,TRBV5-4,CASSWGTGSYEQYF,TGTGCCAGCAGCTGGGGGACAGGGAGTTACGAGCAGTACTTC
TRBJ1-1,many,.,TRBV13,CASSSDLEAFF,TGTGCCAGCAGCTCTGACCTTGAAGCTTTCTTT